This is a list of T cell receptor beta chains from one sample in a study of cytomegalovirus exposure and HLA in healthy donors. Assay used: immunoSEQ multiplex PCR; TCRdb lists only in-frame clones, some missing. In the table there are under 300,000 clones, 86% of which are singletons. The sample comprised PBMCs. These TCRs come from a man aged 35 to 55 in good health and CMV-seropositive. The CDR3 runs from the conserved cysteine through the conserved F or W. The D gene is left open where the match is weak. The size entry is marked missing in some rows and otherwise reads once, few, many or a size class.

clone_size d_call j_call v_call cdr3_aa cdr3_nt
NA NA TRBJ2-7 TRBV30 CAWSVPQDGVSYEQYF TGTGCCTGGAGTGTACCCCAGGACGGGGTATCCTACGAGCAGTACTTC
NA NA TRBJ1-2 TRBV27 CASSPNPSGANNYGYTF TGTGCCAGCAGTCCAAACCCCAGCGGGGCAAATAACTATGGCTACACCTTC
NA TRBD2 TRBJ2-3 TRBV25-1 CASSGWLAGGSDTQYF TGTGCCAGCAGTGGTTGGCTAGCGGGAGGGTCAGATACGCAGTATTTT
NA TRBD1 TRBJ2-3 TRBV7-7 CASSLTGENTDTQYF TGTGCTAGCAGCTTAACAGGGGAGAACACAGATACGCAGTATTTT
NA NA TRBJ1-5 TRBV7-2 CASSPRVGGQPQHF TGTGCCAGCAGTCCCCGCGTGGGGGGGCAGCCCCAGCATTTT
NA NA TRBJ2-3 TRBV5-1 CASSLQLRQPDTQYF TGCGCCAGCAGCCTCCAACTGAGACAGCCAGATACGCAGTATTTT
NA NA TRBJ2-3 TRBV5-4 CASSPVGGASSDTQYF TGTGCCAGCAGCCCGGTAGGGGGGGCGTCTTCAGATACGCAGTATTTT
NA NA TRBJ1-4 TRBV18 CASSPGHGVGEKLFF TGTGCCAGCTCACCCGGACATGGGGTGGGCGAAAAACTGTTTTTT
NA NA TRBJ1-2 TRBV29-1 CSSAEEALYGYTF TGCAGCTCAGCGGAGGAGGCGCTCTATGGCTACACCTTC
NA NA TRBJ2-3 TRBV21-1 CASRVPSGTDTQYF TGTGCCAGCAGAGTACCTTCGGGGACAGATACGCAGTATTTT
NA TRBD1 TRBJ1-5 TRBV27 CASSVRGQGQPQHF TGTGCCAGCAGTGTCAGGGGGCAGGGTCAGCCCCAGCATTTT
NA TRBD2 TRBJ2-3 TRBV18 CASSPWREADTQYF TGTGCCAGCTCACCATGGCGGGAGGCAGATACGCAGTATTTT
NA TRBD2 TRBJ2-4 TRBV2 CASRKTSGRLGWAKNIQYF TGTGCCAGCAGGAAGACTAGCGGGAGATTGGGGTGGGCCAAAAACATTCAGTACTTC
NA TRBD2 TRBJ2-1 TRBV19 CASSIGIAGGFYNEQFF TGTGCCAGTAGTATAGGCATAGCGGGAGGGTTCTACAATGAGCAGTTCTTC
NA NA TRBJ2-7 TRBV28 CASSLRDISYEQYF TGTGCCAGCAGTCTTCGGGACATATCCTACGAGCAGTACTTC
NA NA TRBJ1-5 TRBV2 CASRVERNSNQPQHF TGTGCCAGCAGAGTGGAGAGGAATAGCAATCAGCCCCAGCATTTT
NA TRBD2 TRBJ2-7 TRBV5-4 CANRPGLAVTYEQYF TGTGCCAACAGACCGGGACTAGCGGTAACCTACGAGCAGTACTTC
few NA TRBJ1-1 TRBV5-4 CASSLPAAANTEAFF TGTGCCAGCAGCTTGCCGGCGGCGGCGAACACTGAAGCTTTCTTT
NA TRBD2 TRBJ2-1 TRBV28 CASSPRLAGGREQFF TGTGCCAGCAGTCCCCGACTAGCGGGAGGGAGGGAGCAGTTCTTC
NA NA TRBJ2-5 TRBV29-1 CSVEDPTGNQETQYF TGCAGCGTTGAAGATCCCACAGGGAACCAAGAGACCCAGTACTTC
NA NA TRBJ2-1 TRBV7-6 CASAPRSPRNIYNEQFF TGTGCCAGCGCCCCACGAAGTCCGAGGAATATCTACAATGAGCAGTTCTTC
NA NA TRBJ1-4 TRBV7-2 CASSSTVGTNEKLFF TGTGCCAGCAGCTCGACAGTTGGGACTAATGAAAAACTGTTTTTT
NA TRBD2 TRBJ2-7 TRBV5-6 CASSIAGGLYEQYF TGTGCCAGCAGCATAGCGGGAGGGCTCTACGAGCAGTACTTC